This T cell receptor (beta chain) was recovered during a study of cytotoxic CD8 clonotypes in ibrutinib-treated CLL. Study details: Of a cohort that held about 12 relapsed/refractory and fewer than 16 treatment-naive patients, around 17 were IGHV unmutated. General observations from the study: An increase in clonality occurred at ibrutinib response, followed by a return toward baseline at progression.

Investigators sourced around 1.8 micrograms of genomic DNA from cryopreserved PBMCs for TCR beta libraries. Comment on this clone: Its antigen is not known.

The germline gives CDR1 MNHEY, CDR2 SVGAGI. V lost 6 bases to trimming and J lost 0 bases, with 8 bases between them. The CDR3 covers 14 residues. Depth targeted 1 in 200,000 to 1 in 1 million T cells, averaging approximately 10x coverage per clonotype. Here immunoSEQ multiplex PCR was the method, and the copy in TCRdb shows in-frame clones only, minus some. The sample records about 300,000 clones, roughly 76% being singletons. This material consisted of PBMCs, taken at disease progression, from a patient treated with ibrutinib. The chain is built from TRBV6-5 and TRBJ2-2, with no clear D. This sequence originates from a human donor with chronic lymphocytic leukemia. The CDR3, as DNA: TGTGCCAGCAGAGTGGGGACGAACACCGGGGAGCTGTTTTTT. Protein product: CASRVGTNTGELFF.